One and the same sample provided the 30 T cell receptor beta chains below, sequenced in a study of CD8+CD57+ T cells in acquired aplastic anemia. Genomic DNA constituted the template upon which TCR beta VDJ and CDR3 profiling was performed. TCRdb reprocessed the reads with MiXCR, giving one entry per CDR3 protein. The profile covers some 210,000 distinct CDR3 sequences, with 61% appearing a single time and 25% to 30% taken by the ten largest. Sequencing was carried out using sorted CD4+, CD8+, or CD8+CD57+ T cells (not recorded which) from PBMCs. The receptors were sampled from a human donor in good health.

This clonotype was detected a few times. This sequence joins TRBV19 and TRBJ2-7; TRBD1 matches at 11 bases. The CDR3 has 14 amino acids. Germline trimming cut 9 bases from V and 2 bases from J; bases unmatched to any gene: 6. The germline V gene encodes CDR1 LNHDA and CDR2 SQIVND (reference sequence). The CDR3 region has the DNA TGTGCCAGCAGTGGGGACAGGGGGGCCTACGAGCAGTACTTC. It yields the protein CASSGDRGAYEQYF.

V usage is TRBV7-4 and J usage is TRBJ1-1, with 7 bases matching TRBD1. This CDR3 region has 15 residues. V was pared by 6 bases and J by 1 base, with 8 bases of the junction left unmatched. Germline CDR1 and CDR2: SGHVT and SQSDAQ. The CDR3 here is CASRSDRAANTEAFF. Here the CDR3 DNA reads TGTGCCAGCAGATCCGACAGGGCCGCGAACACTGAAGCTTTCTTT.

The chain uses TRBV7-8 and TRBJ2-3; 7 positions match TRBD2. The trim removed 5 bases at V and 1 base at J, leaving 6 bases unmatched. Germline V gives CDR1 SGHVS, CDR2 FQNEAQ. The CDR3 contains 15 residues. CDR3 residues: CASSSGTRGTDTQYF. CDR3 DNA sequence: TGTGCCAGCAGCAGCGGGACTCGGGGCACAGATACGCAGTATTTT.

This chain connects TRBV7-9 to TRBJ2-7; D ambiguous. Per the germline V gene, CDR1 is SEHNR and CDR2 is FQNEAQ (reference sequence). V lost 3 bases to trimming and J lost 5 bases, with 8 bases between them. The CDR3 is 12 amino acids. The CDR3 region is CASSFGDHEQYF. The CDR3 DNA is TGTGCCAGCAGCTTTGGTGACCACGAGCAGTACTTC.

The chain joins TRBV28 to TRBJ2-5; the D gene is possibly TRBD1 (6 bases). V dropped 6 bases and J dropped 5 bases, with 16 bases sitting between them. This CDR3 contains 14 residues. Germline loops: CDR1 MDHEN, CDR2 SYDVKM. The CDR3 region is CASSSLQGPETQYF. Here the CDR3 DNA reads TGTGCCAGCAGCTCCCTCCAGGGGCCCGAGACCCAGTACTTC.

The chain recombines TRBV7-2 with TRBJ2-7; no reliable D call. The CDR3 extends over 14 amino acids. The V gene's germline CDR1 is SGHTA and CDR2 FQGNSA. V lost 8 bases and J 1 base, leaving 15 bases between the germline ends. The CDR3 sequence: CASAEEPSSYEQYF. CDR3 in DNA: TGTGCCAGCGCTGAAGAGCCTTCTTCCTACGAGCAGTACTTC.

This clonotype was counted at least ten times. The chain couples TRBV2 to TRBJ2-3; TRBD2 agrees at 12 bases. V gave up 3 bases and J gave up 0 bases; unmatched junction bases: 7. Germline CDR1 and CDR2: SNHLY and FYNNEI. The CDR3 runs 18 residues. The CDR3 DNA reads TGTGCCAGCAGTGACCCTAGCGGGGGGGGATATAGCACAGATACGCAGTATTTT. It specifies CASSDPSGGGYSTDTQYF. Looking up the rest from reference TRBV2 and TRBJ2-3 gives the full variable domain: EPEVTQTPSHQVTQMGQEVILRCVPISNHLYFYWYRQILGQKVEFLVSFYNNEISEKSEIFDDQFSVERPDGSNFTLKIRSTKLEDSAMYFCASSDPSGGGYSTDTQYFGPGTRLTVL.

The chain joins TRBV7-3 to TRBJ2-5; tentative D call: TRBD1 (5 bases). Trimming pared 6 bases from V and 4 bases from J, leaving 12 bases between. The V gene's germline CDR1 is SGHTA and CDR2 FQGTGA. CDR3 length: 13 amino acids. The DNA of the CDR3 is TGTGCCAGCAGTGTGGGGCTAGTAGAGACCCAGTACTTC. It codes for CASSVGLVETQYF.

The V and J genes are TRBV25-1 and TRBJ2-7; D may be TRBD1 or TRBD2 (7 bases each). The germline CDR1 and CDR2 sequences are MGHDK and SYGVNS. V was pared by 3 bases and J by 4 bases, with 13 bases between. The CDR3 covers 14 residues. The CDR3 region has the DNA TGTGCCAGCAGTGAGACAGGGAGGGCGTACGAGCAGTACTTC. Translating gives CASSETGRAYEQYF.

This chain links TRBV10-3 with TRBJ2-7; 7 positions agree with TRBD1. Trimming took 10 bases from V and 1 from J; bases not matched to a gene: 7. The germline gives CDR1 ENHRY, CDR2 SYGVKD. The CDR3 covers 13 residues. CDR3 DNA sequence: TGTGCCAGCAGGGGACAGCTTTCCTACGAGCAGTACTTC. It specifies CASRGQLSYEQYF.

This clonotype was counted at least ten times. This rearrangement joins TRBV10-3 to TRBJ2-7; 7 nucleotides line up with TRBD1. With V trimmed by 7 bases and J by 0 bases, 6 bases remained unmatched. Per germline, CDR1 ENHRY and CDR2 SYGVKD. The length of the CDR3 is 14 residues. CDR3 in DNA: TGTGCCATCAAGAGGTCAGGGGGCTCCTACGAGCAGTACTTC. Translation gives CAIKRSGGSYEQYF.

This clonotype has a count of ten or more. This CDR3 is CASSLVVGAGNEQFF. The CDR3 coding sequence is TGCGCCAGCAGCTTGGTGGTGGGAGCGGGCAATGAGCAGTTCTTC. V is TRBV5-1 and J is TRBJ2-1, with a possible D match to TRBD2 (6 bases). Germline loops: CDR1 SGHRS, CDR2 YFSETQ. Trimming pared 0 bases from V and 6 bases from J, leaving 13 bases between. There are 15 residues in the CDR3.

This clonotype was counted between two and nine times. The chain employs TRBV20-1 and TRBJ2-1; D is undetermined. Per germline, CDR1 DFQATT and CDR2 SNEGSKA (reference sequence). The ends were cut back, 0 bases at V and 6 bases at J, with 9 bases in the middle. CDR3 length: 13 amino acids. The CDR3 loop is CSARDAGVNEQFF. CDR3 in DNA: TGCAGTGCTAGAGATGCTGGGGTCAATGAGCAGTTCTTC.

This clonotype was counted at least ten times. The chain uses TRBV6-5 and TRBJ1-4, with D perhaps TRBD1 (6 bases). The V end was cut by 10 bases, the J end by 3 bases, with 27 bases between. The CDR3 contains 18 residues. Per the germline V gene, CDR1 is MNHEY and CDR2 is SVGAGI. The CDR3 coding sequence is TGTGCCACCCGCCCCCCGACAGGCGCAGGACGTTCTAATGAAAAACTGTTTTTT. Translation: CATRPPTGAGRSNEKLFF.

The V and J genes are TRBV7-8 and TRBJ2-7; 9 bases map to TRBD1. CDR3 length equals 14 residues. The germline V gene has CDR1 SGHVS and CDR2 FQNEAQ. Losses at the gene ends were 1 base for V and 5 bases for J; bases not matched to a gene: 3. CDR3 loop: CASSLGQGVHEQYF. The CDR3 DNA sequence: TGTGCCAGCAGCTTAGGACAGGGGGTACACGAGCAGTACTTC.

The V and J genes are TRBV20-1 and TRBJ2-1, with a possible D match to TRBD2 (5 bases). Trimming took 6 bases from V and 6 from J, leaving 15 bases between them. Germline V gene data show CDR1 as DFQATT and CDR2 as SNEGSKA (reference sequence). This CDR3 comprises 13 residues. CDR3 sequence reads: CSASGAEGNEQFF. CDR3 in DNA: TGCAGTGCGTCCGGAGCGGAAGGCAATGAGCAGTTCTTC.

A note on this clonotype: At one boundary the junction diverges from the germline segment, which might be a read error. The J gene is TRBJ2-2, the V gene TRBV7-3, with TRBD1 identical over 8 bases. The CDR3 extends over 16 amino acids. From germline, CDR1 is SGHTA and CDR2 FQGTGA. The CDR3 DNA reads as TGTGCCAGCAGCTTAAAGGGACAGGCAAACACAGGGGAGCTGTTTTTT. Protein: CASSLKGQANTGELFF.

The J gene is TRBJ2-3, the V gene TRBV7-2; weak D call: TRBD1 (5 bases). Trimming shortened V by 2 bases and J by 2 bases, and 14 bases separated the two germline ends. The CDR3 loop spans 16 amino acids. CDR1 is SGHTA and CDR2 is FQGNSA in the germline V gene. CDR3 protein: CASSLQPAGFTDTQYF. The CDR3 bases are TGTGCCAGCAGCTTACAACCTGCAGGGTTCACAGATACGCAGTATTTT.

The DNA for the CDR3 is TGTGCCAGCAGCTCTAGCGGGGAACGGGGAAACCAAGAGACCCAGTACTTC. Amino acid sequence: CASSSSGERGNQETQYF. This chain links TRBV7-8 with TRBJ2-5; 9 bases line up with TRBD2. The CDR3 sequence is 17 residues long. Germline loops: CDR1 SGHVS, CDR2 FQNEAQ. V lost 4 bases and J lost 0; bases outside the gene matches: 9. The full variable domain, with the rest looked up from reference TRBV7-8 and TRBJ2-5, is GAGVSQSPRYKVAKRGQDVALRCDPISGHVSLFWYQQALGQGPEFLTYFQNEAQLDKSGLPSDRFFAERPEGSVSTLKIQRTQQEDSAVYLCASSSSGERGNQETQYFGPGTRLLVL.

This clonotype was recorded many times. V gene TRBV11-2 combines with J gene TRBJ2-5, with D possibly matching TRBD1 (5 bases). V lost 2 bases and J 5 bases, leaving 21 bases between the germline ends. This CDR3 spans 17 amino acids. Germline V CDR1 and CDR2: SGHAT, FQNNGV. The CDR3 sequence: CASSLYPPETDGETQYF. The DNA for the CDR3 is TGTGCCAGCAGCTTATATCCCCCAGAGACAGATGGGGAGACCCAGTACTTC.

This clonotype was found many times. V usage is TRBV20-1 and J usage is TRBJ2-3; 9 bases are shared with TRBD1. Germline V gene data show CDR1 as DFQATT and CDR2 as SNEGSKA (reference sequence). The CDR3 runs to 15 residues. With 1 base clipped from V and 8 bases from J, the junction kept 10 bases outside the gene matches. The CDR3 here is CSARGPGQGRGTQYF. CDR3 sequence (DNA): TGCAGTGCTAGAGGCCCGGGACAGGGACGCGGTACGCAGTATTTT.

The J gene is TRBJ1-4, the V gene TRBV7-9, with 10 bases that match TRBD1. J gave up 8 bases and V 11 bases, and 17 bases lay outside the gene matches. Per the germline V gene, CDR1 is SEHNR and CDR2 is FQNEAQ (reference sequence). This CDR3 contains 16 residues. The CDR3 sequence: CAGGPTSGTGAEKLFF. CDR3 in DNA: TGTGCCGGGGGCCCGACTTCCGGGACAGGGGCCGAAAAACTGTTTTTT.

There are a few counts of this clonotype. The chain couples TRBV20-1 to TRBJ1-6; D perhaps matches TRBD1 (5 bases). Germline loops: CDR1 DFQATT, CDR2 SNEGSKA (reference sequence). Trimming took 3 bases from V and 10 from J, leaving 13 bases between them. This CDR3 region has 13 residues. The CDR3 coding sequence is TGCAGTGCTAGTATCCAGGGCAAGTCACCCCTCCACTTT. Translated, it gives CSASIQGKSPLHF.

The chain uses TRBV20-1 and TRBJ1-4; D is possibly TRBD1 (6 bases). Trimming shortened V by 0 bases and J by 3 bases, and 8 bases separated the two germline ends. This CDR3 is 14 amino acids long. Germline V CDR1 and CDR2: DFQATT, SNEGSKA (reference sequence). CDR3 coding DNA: TGCAGTGCTAGAGATCGGACAGCTAATGAAAAACTGTTTTTT. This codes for CSARDRTANEKLFF.

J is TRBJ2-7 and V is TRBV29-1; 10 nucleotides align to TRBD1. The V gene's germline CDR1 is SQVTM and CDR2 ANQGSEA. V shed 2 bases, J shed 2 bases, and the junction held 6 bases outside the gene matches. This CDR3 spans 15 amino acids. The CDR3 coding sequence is TGCAGCGTTGAACTTTCCGGGACAGGGGCCTACGAGCAGTACTTC. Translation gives CSVELSGTGAYEQYF.

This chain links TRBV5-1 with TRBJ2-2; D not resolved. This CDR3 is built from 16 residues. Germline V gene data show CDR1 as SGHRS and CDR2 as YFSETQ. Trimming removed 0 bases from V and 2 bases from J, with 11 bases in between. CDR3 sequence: CASSLVPVQNTGELFF. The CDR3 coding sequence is TGCGCCAGCAGCTTGGTTCCGGTGCAAAACACCGGGGAGCTGTTTTTT. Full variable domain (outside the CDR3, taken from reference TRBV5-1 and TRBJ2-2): KAGVTQTPRYLIKTRGQQVTLSCSPISGHRSVSWYQQTPGQGLQFLFEYFSETQRNKGNFPGRFSGRQFSNSRSEMNVSTLELGDSALYLCASSLVPVQNTGELFFGEGSRLTVL.

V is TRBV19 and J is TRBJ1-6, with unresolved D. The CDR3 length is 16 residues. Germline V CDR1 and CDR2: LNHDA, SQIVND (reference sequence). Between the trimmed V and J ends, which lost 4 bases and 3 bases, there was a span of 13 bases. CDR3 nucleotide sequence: TGTGCCAGTAGTAACCCCAGACCAAACTATAATTCACCCCTCCACTTT. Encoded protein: CASSNPRPNYNSPLHF. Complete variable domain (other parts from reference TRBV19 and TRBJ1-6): DGGITQSPKYLFRKEGQNVTLSCEQNLNHDAMYWYRQDPGQGLRLIYYSQIVNDFQKGDIAEGYSVSREKKESFPLTVTSAQKNPTAFYLCASSNPRPNYNSPLHFGNGTRLTVT.

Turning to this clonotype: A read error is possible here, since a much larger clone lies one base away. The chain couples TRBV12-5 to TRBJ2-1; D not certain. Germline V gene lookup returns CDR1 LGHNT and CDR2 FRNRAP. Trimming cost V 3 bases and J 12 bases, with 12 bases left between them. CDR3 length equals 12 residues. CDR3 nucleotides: TGTGCTAGTGGTTTTCCTCAACCAGTGCAGTTCTTC. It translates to CASGFPQPVQFF. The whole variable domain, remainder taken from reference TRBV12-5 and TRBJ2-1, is DARVTQTPRHKVTEMGQEVTMRCQPILGHNTVFWYRQTMMQGLELLAYFRNRAPLDDSGMPKDRFSAEMPDATLATLKIQPSEPRDSAVYFCASGFPQPVQFFGPGTRLTVL.

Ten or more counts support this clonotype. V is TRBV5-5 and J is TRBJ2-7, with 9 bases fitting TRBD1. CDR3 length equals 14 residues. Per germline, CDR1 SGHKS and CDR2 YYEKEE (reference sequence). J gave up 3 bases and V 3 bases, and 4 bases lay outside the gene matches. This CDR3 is CASSSGTGLYEQYF. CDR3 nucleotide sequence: TGTGCCAGCAGCTCCGGGACAGGGCTCTACGAGCAGTACTTC.

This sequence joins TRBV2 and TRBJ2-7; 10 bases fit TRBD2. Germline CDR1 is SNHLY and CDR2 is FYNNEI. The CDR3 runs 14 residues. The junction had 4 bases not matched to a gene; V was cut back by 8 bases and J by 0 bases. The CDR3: CASQASGGSYEQYF. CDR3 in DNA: TGTGCCAGCCAGGCTAGCGGGGGCTCCTACGAGCAGTACTTC. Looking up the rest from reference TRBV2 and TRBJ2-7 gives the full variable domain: EPEVTQTPSHQVTQMGQEVILRCVPISNHLYFYWYRQILGQKVEFLVSFYNNEISEKSEIFDDQFSVERPDGSNFTLKIRSTKLEDSAMYFCASQASGGSYEQYFGPGTRLTVT.